This T cell receptor (beta chain) is from a study of T cell responses to AZD1222 COVID-19 vaccine. Method: immunoSEQ multiplex PCR; TCRdb's copy keeps in-frame clones and lacks some. The sample includes approximately 130,000 clones, 65% to 90% seen only once; the top ten take approximately 26%. This clone was counted between two and nine times. Its cognate antigen is unknown. Findings of the study overall: At study baseline, merely more than 5 AZD1222 recipients were seropositive. It should be noted that donors were predominantly white British and more often female, and clonal diversity was possibly underestimated.

Germline V gene sequence: CDR1 SGHRS, CDR2 YFSETQ. CDR3 length: 15 residues. V lost 0 bases and J lost 0, with 7 bases in between. Investigators merged groups given second doses at roughly 4 or roughly 12 weeks. The TCR comes from an adult who received the AZD1222 COVID-19 vaccine. The chain employs TRBV5-1 and TRBJ1-3; possibly TRBD1 for D (5 bases). The source material was peripheral blood, sampled 28 days after the second AZD1222 dose. The DNA of the CDR3 is TGCGCCAGCAGCTTGGCCCAGGGCTCTGGAAACACCATATATTTT. Its protein product is CASSLAQGSGNTIYF.